This record covers a single T cell receptor (beta chain). The sample comes from a study of blood T cell repertoires in COVID-19. Overall study context: Sample material is recorded as cDNA or gDNA derived from T cells, B-cell-depleted T cells, or PBMCs.

Generated by immunoSEQ multiplex PCR, the TCRdb table keeps only in-frame clones and is missing some. The sample yields 60,000 to 65,000 clones, around 90% seen once. The sample was peripheral blood. The clonotype comes from a woman of 80 years or more with active COVID-19.

The CDR3 nucleotides read TGTGCCAGCAGTTCCTTAGAGACCCAGTACTTC. This encodes CASSSLETQYF. V is TRBV6-2 or TRBV6-3 and J is TRBJ2-5; D uncertain. The CDR3 has 11 residues. In germline, CDR1 is MNHEY, CDR2 SVGEGT. The V end was cut by 4 bases, the J end by 4 bases, with 4 bases between.